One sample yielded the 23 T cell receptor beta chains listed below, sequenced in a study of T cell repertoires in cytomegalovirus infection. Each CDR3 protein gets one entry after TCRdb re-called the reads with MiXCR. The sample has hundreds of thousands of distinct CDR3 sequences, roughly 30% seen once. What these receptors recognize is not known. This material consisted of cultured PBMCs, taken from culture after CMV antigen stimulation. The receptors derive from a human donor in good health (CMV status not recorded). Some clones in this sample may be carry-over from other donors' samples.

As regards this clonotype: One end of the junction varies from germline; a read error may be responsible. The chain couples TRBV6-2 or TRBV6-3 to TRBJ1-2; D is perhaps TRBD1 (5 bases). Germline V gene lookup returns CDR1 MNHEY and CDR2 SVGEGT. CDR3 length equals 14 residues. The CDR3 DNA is TGTGCCAGCAGTTACTCGGGACGGCTCTATGGCTACAACTTC. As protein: CASSYSGRLYGYNF.

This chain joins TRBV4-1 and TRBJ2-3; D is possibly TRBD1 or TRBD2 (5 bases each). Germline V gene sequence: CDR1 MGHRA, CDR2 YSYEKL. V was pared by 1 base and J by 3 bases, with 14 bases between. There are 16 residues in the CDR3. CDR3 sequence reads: CASSQAGLRRTDTQYF. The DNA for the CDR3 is TGCGCCAGCAGCCAAGCGGGGCTACGTAGGACAGATACGCAGTATTTT.

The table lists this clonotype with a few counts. As DNA, the CDR3 is TGTGCCAGCAGCCGACAGGGTGACCACGAGCAGTACTTC. Translation gives CASSRQGDHEQYF. The V gene is TRBV7-9, the J gene TRBJ2-7; 7 bases align to TRBD1. Germline CDR1 reads SEHNR; CDR2 reads FQNEAQ (reference sequence). Trimming took 5 bases from V and 5 from J; bases not matched to a gene: 6. The CDR3 has 13 amino acids.

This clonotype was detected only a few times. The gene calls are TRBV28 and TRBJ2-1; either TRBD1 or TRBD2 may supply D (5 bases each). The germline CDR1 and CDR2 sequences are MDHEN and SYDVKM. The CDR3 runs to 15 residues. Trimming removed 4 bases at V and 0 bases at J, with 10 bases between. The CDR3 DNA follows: TGTGCCAGCAGTTCCAGGGACCTCTCCTACAATGAGCAGTTCTTC. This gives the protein CASSSRDLSYNEQFF.

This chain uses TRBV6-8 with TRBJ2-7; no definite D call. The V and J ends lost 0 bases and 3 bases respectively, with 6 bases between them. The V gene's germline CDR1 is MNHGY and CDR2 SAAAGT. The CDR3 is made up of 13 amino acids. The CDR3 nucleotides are TGTGCCAGCAGTTACTCGGAAGGCTACGAGCAGTACTTC. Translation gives CASSYSEGYEQYF.

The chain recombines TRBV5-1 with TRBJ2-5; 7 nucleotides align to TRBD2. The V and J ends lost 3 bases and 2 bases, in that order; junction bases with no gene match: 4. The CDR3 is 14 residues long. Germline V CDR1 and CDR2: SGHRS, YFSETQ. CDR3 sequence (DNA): TGCGCCAGCAGCTACCTAGCGGAGCAAGAGACCCAGTACTTC. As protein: CASSYLAEQETQYF.

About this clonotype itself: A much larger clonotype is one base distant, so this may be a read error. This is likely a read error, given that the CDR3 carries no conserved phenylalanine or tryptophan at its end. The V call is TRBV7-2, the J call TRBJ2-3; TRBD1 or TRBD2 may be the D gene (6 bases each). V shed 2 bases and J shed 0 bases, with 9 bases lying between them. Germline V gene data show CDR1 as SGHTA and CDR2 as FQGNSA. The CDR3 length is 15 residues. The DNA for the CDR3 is TGTGCCAGCAGCTTAAGGGGGGTGAGCACAGATACGCAGTATTCT. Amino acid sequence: CASSLRGVSTDTQYS.

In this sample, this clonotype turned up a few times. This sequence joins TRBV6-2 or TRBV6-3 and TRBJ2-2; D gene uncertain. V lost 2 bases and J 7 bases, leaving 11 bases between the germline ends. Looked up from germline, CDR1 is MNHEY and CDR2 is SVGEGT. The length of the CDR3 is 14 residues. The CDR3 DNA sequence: TGTGCCAGCAGTTACGGTTCGGATTACGGGGAGCTGTTTTTT. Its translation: CASSYGSDYGELFF.

CDR3 in amino acids: CASQRTGTTNEKLFF. The CDR3 nucleotides are TGTGCCAGCCAAAGGACAGGGACCACTAATGAAAAACTGTTTTTT. This rearrangement joins TRBV7-9 to TRBJ1-4, with 8 bases aligning to TRBD1. Trimming removed 8 bases from V and 2 bases from J; junction bases left unmatched: 7. The CDR3 has 15 residues. Germline V lookup: CDR1 SEHNR, CDR2 FQNEAQ (reference sequence). The full variable domain, with the rest looked up from reference TRBV7-9 and TRBJ1-4, is DTGVSQNPRHKITKRGQNVTFRCDPISEHNRLYWYRQTLGQGPEFLTYFQNEAQLEKSRLLSDRFSAERPKGSFSTLEIQRTEQGDSAMYLCASQRTGTTNEKLFFGSGTQLSVL.

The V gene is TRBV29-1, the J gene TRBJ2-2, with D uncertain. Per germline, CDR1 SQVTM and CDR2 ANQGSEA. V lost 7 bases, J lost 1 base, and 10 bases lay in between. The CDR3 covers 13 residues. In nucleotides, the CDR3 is TGCAGCGCAGCTCATGAGAACACCGGGGAGCTGTTTTTT. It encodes CSAAHENTGELFF.

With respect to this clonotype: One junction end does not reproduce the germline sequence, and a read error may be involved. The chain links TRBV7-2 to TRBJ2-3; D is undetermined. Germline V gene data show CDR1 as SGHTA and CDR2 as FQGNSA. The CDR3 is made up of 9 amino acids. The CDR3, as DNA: TGTGCCAGCAGCCCCACCCAAGGTTTT. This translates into CASSPTQGF.

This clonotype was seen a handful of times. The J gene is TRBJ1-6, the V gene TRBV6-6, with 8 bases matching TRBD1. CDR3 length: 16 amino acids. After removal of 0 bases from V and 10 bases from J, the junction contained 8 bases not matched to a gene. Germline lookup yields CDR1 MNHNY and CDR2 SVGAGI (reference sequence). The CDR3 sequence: CASSYSTGQGDSPLHF. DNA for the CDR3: TGTGCCAGCAGTTACTCTACAGGACAGGGTGACTCACCCCTCCACTTT.

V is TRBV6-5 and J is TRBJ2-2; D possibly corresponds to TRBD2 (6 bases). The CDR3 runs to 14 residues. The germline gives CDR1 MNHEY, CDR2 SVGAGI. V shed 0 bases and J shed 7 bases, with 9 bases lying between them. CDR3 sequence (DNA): TGTGCCAGCAGTTACTCGGGCGGGATCGGGGAGCTGTTTTTT. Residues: CASSYSGGIGELFF.

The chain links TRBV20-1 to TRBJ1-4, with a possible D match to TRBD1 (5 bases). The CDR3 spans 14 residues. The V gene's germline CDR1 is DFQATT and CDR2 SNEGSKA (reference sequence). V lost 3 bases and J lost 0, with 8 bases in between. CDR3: CSASGGATNEKLFF. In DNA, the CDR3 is TGCAGTGCTAGTGGAGGGGCAACTAATGAAAAACTGTTTTTT.

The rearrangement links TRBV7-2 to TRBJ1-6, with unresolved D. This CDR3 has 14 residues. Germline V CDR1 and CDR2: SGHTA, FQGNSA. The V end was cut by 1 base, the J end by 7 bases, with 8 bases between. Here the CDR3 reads CASSLGATNSPLHF. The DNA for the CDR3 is TGTGCCAGCAGCTTAGGGGCAACAAATTCACCCCTCCACTTT.

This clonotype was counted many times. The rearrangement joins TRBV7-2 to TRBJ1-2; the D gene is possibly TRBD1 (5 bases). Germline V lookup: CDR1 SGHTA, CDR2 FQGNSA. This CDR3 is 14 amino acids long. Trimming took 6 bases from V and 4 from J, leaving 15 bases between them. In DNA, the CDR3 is TGTGCCAGCAGTTCGAAGGGGCAGGGCTATGGCTACACCTTC. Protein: CASSSKGQGYGYTF.

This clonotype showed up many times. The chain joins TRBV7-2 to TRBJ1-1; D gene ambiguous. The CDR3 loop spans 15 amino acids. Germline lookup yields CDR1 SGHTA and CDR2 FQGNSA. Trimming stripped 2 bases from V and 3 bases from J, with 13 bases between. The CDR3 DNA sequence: TGTGCCAGCAGCTTAAGGCCCGTTCGGGACACTGAAGCTTTCTTT. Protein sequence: CASSLRPVRDTEAFF.

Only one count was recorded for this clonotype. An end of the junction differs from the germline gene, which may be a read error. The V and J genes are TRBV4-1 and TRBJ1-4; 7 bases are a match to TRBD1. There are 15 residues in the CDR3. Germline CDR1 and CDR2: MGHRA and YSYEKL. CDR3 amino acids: CASSQETGRNEKLFF. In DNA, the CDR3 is TGTGCCAGCAGCCAAGAGACAGGGCGAAATGAAAAACTGTTTTTT.

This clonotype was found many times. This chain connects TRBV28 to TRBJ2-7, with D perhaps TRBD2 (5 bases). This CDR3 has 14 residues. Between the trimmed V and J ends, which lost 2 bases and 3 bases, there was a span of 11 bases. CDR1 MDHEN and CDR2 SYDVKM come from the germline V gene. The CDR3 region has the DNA TGTGCCAGCAGTTTAACGGGAACTCTCTACGAGCAGTACTTC. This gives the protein CASSLTGTLYEQYF.

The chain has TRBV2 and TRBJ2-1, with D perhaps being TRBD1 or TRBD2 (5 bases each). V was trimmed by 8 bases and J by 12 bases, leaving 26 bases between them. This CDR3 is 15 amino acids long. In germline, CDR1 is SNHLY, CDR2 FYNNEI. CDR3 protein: CASAFQDTASGGQFF. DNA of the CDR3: TGTGCCAGCGCCTTCCAGGACACCGCCTCTGGGGGGCAGTTCTTC.

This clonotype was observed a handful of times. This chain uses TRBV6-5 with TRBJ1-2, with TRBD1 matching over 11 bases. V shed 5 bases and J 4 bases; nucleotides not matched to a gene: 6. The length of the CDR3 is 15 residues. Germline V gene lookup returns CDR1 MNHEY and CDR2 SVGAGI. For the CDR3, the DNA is TGTGCCAGCAGTCGTCCCGGACAGGGGGCCTATGGCTACACCTTC. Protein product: CASSRPGQGAYGYTF.

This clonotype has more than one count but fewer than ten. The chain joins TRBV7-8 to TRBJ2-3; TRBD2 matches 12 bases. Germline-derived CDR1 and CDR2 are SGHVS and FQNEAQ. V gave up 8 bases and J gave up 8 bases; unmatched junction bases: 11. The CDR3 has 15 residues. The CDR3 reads CASVSLAGGSATQYF. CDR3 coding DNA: TGTGCCAGCGTATCACTAGCGGGGGGTTCGGCTACGCAGTATTTT.

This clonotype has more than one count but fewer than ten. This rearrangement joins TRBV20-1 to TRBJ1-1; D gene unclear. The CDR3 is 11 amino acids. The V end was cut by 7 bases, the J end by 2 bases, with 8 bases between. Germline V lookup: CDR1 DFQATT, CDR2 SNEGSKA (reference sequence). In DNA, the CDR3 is TGCAGTGGGGTCCTCAACACTGAAGCTTTCTTT. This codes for CSGVLNTEAFF.